A selection of T cell receptor beta chains follows, all from one sample in a study of shared clonotypes between healthy human individuals. Profiling relied on immunoSEQ multiplex PCR, and the TCRdb table lists in-frame clones only, not all of them. Among some 1.4 million clones listed, 95% to 97% were seen once. Specimen: naive CD4+ T cells sorted from blood. All receptors derive from a man aged 25-45 years in good health. Each CDR3 is given with its conserved first and last residue. D genes are given only for firm matches. Clone size appears in some rows only: once, few, many, or a class for an expanded clone.

size	D	V	J	CDR3	DNA
few	TRBD1	TRBV2	TRBJ2-2	CASTRQGRTGELFF	TGTGCCAGCACACGACAGGGGAGAACCGGGGAGCTGTTTTTT
NA	NA	TRBV27	TRBJ2-7	CASSSRTGGRFEQYF	TGTGCCAGCAGTTCCCGAACGGGGGGCAGGTTCGAGCAGTACTTC
NA	TRBD2	TRBV5-1	TRBJ2-5	CASSTRWGLAGKETQYF	TGCGCCAGCAGCACTAGATGGGGACTAGCGGGAAAAGAGACCCAGTACTTC
NA	TRBD1	TRBV18	TRBJ2-5	CASSRDRGTETQYF	TGTGCCAGCTCTCGCGACAGGGGGACGGAGACCCAGTACTTC
NA	NA	TRBV5-1	TRBJ2-3	CASSSGTTRTDTQYF	TGCGCCAGCAGCTCGGGGACGACTCGCACAGATACGCAGTATTTT
NA	NA	TRBV15	TRBJ2-2	CATSRGGGRAGELFF	TGTGCCACCAGCCGGGGTGGGGGTCGCGCCGGGGAGCTGTTTTTT
NA	TRBD2	TRBV7-3	TRBJ2-3	CASSPSASGSRGTQYF	TGTGCCAGCAGCCCGTCGGCTAGCGGGTCTCGGGGTACGCAGTATTTT
NA	NA	TRBV6-5	TRBJ2-4	CASSYSPGENIQYF	TGTGCCAGCAGTTACTCGCCAGGAGAAAACATTCAGTACTTC
few	NA	TRBV30	TRBJ1-5	CACEGGLQQPQHF	TGTGCCTGTGAGGGCGGATTACAGCAGCCCCAGCATTTT
NA	TRBD1	TRBV7-9	TRBJ1-2	CASSVAGTGDHYGYTF	TGTGCCAGCAGCGTAGCCGGGACAGGGGATCACTATGGCTACACCTTC
NA	NA	TRBV28	TRBJ1-5	CASSRQWGFDNQPQHF	TGTGCCAGCAGTCGTCAGTGGGGGTTTGACAATCAGCCCCAGCATTTT
NA	TRBD1	TRBV11-3	TRBJ2-7	CASRNRGYEQYF	TGTGCCAGCCGAAACAGGGGCTACGAGCAGTACTTC
NA	TRBD2	TRBV15	TRBJ2-7	CATSDPGLTYEQYF	TGTGCCACCAGCGATCCGGGACTAACCTACGAGCAGTACTTC
NA	NA	TRBV13	TRBJ1-3	CASSGGSGNTIYF	TGTGCCAGTTCCGGGGGATCTGGAAACACCATATATTTT
NA	NA	TRBV14	TRBJ2-2	CASSKTGGNTGELFF	TGTGCCAGCAGCAAAACAGGAGGTAACACCGGGGAGCTGTTTTTT
NA	NA	TRBV11-2	TRBJ2-1	CASGWNNEQFF	TGTGCCAGCGGGTGGAACAATGAGCAGTTCTTC
NA	NA	TRBV27	TRBJ2-7	CASSLEGPASSYEQYF	TGTGCCAGCAGCCTGGAAGGACCCGCCTCCTCCTACGAGCAGTACTTC
NA	NA	TRBV6-5	TRBJ2-7	CASSYRPGPHEQYF	TGTGCCAGCAGTTACCGGCCAGGGCCTCACGAGCAGTACTTC
NA	TRBD1	TRBV11-2	TRBJ1-2	CASSLGQGSNYGYTF	TGTGCCAGCAGCTTAGGACAGGGGTCCAACTATGGCTACACCTTC
NA	NA	TRBV5-4	TRBJ2-1	CASSSGHYPDYNEQFF	TGTGCCAGCAGCTCGGGACACTATCCCGACTACAATGAGCAGTTCTTC
NA	NA	TRBV7-9	TRBJ1-1	CASSAGQLAFF	TGTGCCAGCAGCGCGGGACAATTGGCTTTCTTT
NA	NA	TRBV28	TRBJ1-1	CASSLYTGEAFF	TGTGCCAGCAGTTTATATACAGGGGAAGCTTTCTTT
NA	NA	TRBV5-4	TRBJ1-4	CASSLGLIGNSATNEKLFF	TGTGCCAGCAGCTTGGGACTTATAGGGAACTCTGCAACTAATGAAAAACTGTTTTTT
NA	NA	TRBV7-9	TRBJ2-1	CASSVYYQGNEQFF	TGTGCCAGCAGCGTATATTACCAGGGCAATGAGCAGTTCTTC
NA	NA	TRBV10-3	TRBJ2-1	CAISESRRNNEQFF	TGTGCCATCAGTGAGTCAAGGAGGAACAATGAGCAGTTCTTC
NA	TRBD1	TRBV5-8	TRBJ1-1	CASSLGKDRAPEAFF	TGTGCCAGCAGCTTGGGAAAGGACAGGGCCCCTGAAGCTTTCTTT
NA	TRBD2	TRBV5-1	TRBJ2-7	CASSLGKRRTGGSSSYEQYF	TGCGCCAGCAGCTTGGGAAAAAGGCGGACGGGCGGGAGTAGCTCCTACGAGCAGTACTTC
NA	NA	TRBV5-4	TRBJ2-7	CASSLSGSRYEQYF	TGTGCCAGCAGCCTCAGCGGTAGCAGGTACGAGCAGTACTTC
few	NA	TRBV2	TRBJ2-6	CASSKLVVANVLTF	TGTGCCAGCAGTAAACTTGTCGTGGCCAACGTCCTGACTTTC
NA	TRBD2	TRBV7-2	TRBJ2-5	CASRSLAGEETQYF	TGTGCCAGCAGGTCCCTAGCGGGAGAAGAGACCCAGTACTTC
NA	NA	TRBV28	TRBJ1-2	CASSPEGVGTNYGYTF	TGTGCCAGCAGTCCCGAAGGGGTTGGGACTAACTATGGCTACACCTTC
NA	TRBD1	TRBV18	TRBJ2-3	CASSPVTGDDTQYF	TGTGCCAGCTCCCCAGTGACAGGGGACGATACGCAGTATTTT
NA	TRBD1	TRBV7-2	TRBJ2-6	CASSLGQGTGANVLTF	TGTGCCAGCAGCTTAGGACAGGGGACTGGGGCCAACGTCCTGACTTTC
NA	TRBD1	TRBV5-6	TRBJ1-2	CASSFPDRGRSNYGYTF	TGTGCCAGCAGCTTTCCGGACAGGGGGCGATCTAACTATGGCTACACCTTC
NA	NA	TRBV18	TRBJ1-3	CASSPLGGISGNTIYF	TGTGCCAGCTCACCCCTGGGAGGAATTTCTGGAAACACCATATATTTT
NA	NA	TRBV15	TRBJ1-2	CATSLAKRNYGYTF	TGTGCCACCAGCTTAGCGAAAAGGAACTATGGCTACACCTTC
NA	NA	TRBV5-1	TRBJ2-7	CASSLRDHYEQYF	TGCGCCAGCAGCTTACGGGACCACTACGAGCAGTACTTC
NA	TRBD2	TRBV5-4	TRBJ2-3	CASSLAGRELGDTQYF	TGTGCCAGCAGCTTGGCCGGGCGGGAGCTGGGAGATACGCAGTATTTT
NA	TRBD1	TRBV18	TRBJ1-1	CASTKGANTEAFF	TGTGCCAGCACGAAGGGGGCTAACACTGAAGCTTTCTTT
once	TRBD2	TRBV5-1	TRBJ2-3	CASSGPGLNTDTQYF	TGCGCCAGCAGCGGCCCGGGACTAAACACAGATACGCAGTATTTT
NA	TRBD1	TRBV5-1	TRBJ2-3	CASSGTGGADTQYF	TGCGCCAGCAGTGGTACAGGGGGAGCAGATACGCAGTATTTT
NA	NA	TRBV7-6	TRBJ2-3	CASSLGSGVQGDTQYF	TGTGCCAGCAGCTTAGGTAGCGGGGTACAGGGGGATACGCAGTATTTT